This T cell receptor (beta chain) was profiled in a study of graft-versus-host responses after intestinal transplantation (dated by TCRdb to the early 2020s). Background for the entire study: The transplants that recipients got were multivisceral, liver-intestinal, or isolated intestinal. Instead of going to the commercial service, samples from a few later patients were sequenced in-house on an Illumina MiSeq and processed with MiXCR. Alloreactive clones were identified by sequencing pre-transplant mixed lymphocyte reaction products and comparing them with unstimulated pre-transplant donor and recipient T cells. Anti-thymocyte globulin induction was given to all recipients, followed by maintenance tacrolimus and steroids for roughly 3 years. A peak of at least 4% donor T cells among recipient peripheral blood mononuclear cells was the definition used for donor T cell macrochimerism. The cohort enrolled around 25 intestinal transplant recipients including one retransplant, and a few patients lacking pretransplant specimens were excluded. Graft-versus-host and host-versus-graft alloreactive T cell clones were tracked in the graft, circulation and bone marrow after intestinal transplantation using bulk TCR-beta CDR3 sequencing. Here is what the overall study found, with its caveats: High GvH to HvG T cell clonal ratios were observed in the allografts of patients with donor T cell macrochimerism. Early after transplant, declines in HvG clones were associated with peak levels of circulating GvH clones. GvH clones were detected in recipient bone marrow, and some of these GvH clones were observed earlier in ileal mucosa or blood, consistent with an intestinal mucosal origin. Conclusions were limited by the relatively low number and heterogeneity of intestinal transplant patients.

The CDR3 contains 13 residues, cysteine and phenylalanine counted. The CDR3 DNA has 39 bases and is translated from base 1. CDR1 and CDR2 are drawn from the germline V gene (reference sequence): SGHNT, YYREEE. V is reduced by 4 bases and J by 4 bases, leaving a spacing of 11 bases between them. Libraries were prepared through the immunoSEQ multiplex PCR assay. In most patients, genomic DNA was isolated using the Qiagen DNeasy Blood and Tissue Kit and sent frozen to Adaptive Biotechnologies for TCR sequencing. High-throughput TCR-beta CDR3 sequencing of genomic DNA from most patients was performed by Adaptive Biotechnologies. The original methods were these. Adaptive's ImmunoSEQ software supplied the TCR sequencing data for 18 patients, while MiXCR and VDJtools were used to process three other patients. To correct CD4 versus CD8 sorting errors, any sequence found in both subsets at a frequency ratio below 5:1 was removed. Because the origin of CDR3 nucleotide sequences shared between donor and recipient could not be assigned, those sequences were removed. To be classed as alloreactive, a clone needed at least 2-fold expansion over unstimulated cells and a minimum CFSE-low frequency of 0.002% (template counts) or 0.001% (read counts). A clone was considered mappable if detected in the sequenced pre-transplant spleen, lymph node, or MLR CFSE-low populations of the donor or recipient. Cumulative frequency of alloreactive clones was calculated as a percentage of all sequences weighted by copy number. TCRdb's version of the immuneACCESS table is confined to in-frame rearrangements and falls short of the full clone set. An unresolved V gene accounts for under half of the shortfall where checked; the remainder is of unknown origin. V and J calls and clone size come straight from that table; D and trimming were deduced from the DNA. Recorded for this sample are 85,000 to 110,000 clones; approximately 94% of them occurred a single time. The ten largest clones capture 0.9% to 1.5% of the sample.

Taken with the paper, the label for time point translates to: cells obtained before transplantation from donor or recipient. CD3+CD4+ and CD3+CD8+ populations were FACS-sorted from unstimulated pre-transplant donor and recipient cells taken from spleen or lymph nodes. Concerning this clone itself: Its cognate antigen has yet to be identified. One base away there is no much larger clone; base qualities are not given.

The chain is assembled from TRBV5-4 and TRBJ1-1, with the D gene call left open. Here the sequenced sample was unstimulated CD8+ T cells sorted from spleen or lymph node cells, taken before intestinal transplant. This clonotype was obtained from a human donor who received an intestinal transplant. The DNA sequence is TGTGCCAGCAGCCTTTGGGGAGGCACTGAAGCTTTCTTT. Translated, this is CASSLWGGTEAFF.